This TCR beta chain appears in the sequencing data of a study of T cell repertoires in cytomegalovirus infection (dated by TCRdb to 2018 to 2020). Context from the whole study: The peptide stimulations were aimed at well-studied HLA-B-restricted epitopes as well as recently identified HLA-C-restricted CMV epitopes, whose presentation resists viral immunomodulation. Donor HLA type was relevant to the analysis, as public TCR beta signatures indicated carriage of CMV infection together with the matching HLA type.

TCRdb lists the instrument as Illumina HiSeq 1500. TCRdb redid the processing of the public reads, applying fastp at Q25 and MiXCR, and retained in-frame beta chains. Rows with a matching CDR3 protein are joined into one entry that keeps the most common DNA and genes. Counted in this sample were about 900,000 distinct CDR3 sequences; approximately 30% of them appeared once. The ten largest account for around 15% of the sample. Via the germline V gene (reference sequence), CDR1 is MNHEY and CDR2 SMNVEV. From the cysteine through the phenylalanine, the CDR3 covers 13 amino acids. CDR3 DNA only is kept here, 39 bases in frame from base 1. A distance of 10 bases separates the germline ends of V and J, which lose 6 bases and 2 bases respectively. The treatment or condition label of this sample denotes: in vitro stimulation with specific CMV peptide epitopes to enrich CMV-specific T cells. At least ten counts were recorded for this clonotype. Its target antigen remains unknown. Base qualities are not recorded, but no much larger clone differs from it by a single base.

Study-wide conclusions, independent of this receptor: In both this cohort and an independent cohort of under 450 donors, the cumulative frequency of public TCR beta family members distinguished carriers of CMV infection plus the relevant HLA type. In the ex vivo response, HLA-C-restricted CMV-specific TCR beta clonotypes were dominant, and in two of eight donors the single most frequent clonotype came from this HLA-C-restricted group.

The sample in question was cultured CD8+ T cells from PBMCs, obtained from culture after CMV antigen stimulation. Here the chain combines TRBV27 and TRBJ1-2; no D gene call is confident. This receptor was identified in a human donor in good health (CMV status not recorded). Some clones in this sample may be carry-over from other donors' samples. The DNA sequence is TGTGCCAGCAGCTTTGGCAGAAACTATGGCTACACCTTC. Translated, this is CASSFGRNYGYTF.